These 14 T cell receptor beta chains originate from one sample sequenced in a study of CD8 T cells in ankylosing spondylitis (dated by TCRdb to about 2017). Libraries were constructed by 5' RACE. Reads for this sample came from an Illumina HiSeq 2500. The public reads were quality trimmed at Q25 with fastp and then assembled into clones with MiXCR by TCRdb, keeping productive beta chains. Each record represents a unique CDR3 protein, reported with the most common genes and DNA among its rows. The sample data list around 330,000 distinct CDR3 sequences, and 11% of these were observed just once. The ten top clones hold roughly 9% of the sample. The specimen was blood, either unsorted or a sorted T cell fraction (not recorded which). Receptors were obtained from a female donor with ankylosing spondylitis or in good health (not recorded which).

This clonotype was recorded at least ten times. CDR3 residues: CASSGGEVNEQFF. Here the CDR3 DNA reads TGTGCCAGCAGCGGCGGGGAAGTGAATGAGCAGTTCTTC. The chain joins TRBV2 to TRBJ2-1, with D possibly matching TRBD2 (6 bases). The CDR3 is 13 amino acids. The V end lost 6 bases, the J end lost 7 bases, and 13 bases lay between the germline ends. From germline, CDR1 is SNHLY and CDR2 FYNNEI.

This clonotype was seen more than once but under ten times. The chain recombines TRBV4-3 with TRBJ1-3; 8 bases are shared with TRBD1. Germline V lookup: CDR1 LGHNA, CDR2 YSLEER. Germline trimming cut 1 base from V and 4 bases from J; bases unmatched to any gene: 6. This CDR3 has 16 residues. DNA of the CDR3: TGCGCCAGCAGCCAAGTTCGGACAGGGTTCGGAAACACCATATATTTT. Protein: CASSQVRTGFGNTIYF.

This clonotype has at least ten counts. The V and J genes are TRBV5-6 and TRBJ2-1; 9 nucleotides match TRBD2. The junction had 23 bases not matched to a gene; V was cut back by 4 bases and J by 6 bases. Germline values: CDR1 SGHDT, CDR2 YYEEEE. This CDR3 has 20 amino acids. The CDR3 loop reads CASSPLLASGIPLAPNEQFF. Written as DNA, the CDR3 is TGTGCCAGCAGCCCTCTTCTCGCTAGCGGGATTCCCCTAGCCCCCAATGAGCAGTTCTTC.

As to this clonotype: Given the absence of the conserved phenylalanine or tryptophan at the CDR3 end, a read error is likely. The genes are TRBV27 and TRBJ1-5, with 7 bases fitting TRBD1. The CDR3 sequence is 14 residues long. Germline V gene data show CDR1 as MNHEY and CDR2 as SMNVEV (reference sequence). DNA of the CDR3: TGTGCCTGCAGTTCGTCGACAGGGTATCAGCCCCAGCATCTT. The encoded protein is CACSSSTGYQPQHL.

This clonotype showed up many times. The V and J genes are TRBV5-1 and TRBJ1-5; TRBD1 matches at 7 bases. J gave up 3 bases and V 2 bases, and 5 bases lay outside the gene matches. Germline lookup yields CDR1 SGHRS and CDR2 YFSETQ. The CDR3 sequence is 15 residues long. DNA of the CDR3: TGCGCCAGCAGCTTTGGGGACAGCTTCAATCAGCCCCAGCATTTT. Protein: CASSFGDSFNQPQHF. The whole variable domain, filled in from reference TRBV5-1 and TRBJ1-5, reads KAGVTQTPRYLIKTRGQQVTLSCSPISGHRSVSWYQQTPGQGLQFLFEYFSETQRNKGNFPGRFSGRQFSNSRSEMNVSTLELGDSALYLCASSFGDSFNQPQHFGDGTRLSIL.

The chain recombines TRBV12-3 or TRBV12-4 with TRBJ2-2; TRBD2 matches 8 bases. The CDR3 is 15 residues long. With 5 bases clipped from V and 6 bases from J, the junction kept 8 bases outside the gene matches. CDR3 sequence (DNA): TGTGCCAGCAGTACAAGCGGGAGCGTCTCCGGGGAGCTGTTTTTT. Its protein is CASSTSGSVSGELFF.

This clonotype showed up many times. The rearrangement links TRBV20-1 to TRBJ2-5; D perhaps matches TRBD1 (7 bases). The CDR3 extends over 14 amino acids. CDR1 is DFQATT and CDR2 is SNEGSKA in the germline V gene (reference sequence). The ends were cut back, 6 bases at V and 3 bases at J, with 17 bases in the middle. The CDR3 DNA reads as TGCAGTGCGACCAATGGCGGGACAGAAGAGACCCAGTACTTC. Encoded protein: CSATNGGTEETQYF.

As to this clonotype: This may come from a read error, since a much larger clone is one base off. This sequence joins TRBV28 and TRBJ1-3; D is undetermined. The germline V gene has CDR1 MDHEN and CDR2 SYDVKM. CDR3 length equals 16 residues. DNA for the CDR3: TGTGCCGGCAGTTTATTATCCGGGCGCTCTGGAAACACCATATATTTT. Translated, it gives CAGSLLSGRSGNTIYF.

The table lists this clonotype with many counts. J is TRBJ2-1 and V is TRBV10-3; 8 bases line up with TRBD2. The CDR3 spans 13 residues. J lost 6 bases, V lost 9 bases, and 7 bases had no gene match. In germline, CDR1 is ENHRY, CDR2 SYGVKD. Written as DNA, the CDR3 is TGTGCCATTAGGACTAGCAGCTCCAATGAGCAGTTCTTC. Translated, it gives CAIRTSSSNEQFF.

The chain is built from TRBV7-9 and TRBJ1-2; D call uncertain. The CDR3 length is 16 residues. The V end lost 1 base, the J end lost 6 bases, and 18 bases lay between the germline ends. Germline-derived CDR1 and CDR2 are SEHNR and FQNEAQ (reference sequence). The CDR3 nucleotides read TGTGCCAGCAGCTTAGGGAGGACCAACCTGAAGGATGGCTACACCTTC. Translating it yields CASSLGRTNLKDGYTF.

This clonotype was recorded many times. The rearrangement joins TRBV12-3 or TRBV12-4 to TRBJ2-7; D uncertain. V was shortened by 5 bases and J by 2 bases, with 10 bases between the two germline ends. The CDR3 loop spans 13 amino acids. CDR3 nucleotides: TGTGCCAGCAGTGGGCTATCGACCTACGAGCAGTACTTC. It encodes CASSGLSTYEQYF.

This clonotype was observed many times. This rearrangement joins TRBV5-1 to TRBJ2-2; 8 bases fit TRBD1. The germline CDR1 and CDR2 sequences are SGHRS and YFSETQ. J lost 7 bases, V lost 4 bases, and 12 bases had no gene match. CDR3 length: 16 residues. CDR3 in amino acids: CASSHPPGQGGGELFF. The CDR3 coding sequence is TGCGCCAGCAGCCACCCGCCCGGACAGGGTGGCGGGGAGCTGTTTTTT. The variable domain in full, completed from reference TRBV5-1 and TRBJ2-2, reads KAGVTQTPRYLIKTRGQQVTLSCSPISGHRSVSWYQQTPGQGLQFLFEYFSETQRNKGNFPGRFSGRQFSNSRSEMNVSTLELGDSALYLCASSHPPGQGGGELFFGEGSRLTVL.

The rearrangement links TRBV3-1 to TRBJ2-2; perhaps TRBD2 as D (5 bases). Trimming cost V 4 bases and J 6 bases, with 12 bases left between them. Germline V CDR1 and CDR2: LGHDT, YNNKEL (reference sequence). This CDR3 is built from 14 residues. The CDR3 DNA is TGTGCCAGCAGCCCTAGCCGGGTGTCCGGGGAGCTGTTTTTT. Protein: CASSPSRVSGELFF. The full variable domain, completed using reference TRBV3-1 and TRBJ2-2, is DTAVSQTPKYLVTQMGNDKSIKCEQNLGHDTMYWYKQDSKKFLKIMFSYNNKELIINETVPNRFSPKSPDKAHLNLHINSLELGDSAVYFCASSPSRVSGELFFGEGSRLTVL.

This clonotype was seen at least ten times. The DNA of the CDR3 is TGTGCCAGCAGTTTAGCCATGAATTCACCCCTCCACTTT. It specifies CASSLAMNSPLHF. The genes are TRBV12-3 or TRBV12-4 and TRBJ1-6; D is ambiguous. This CDR3 has 13 residues. V was cut by 0 bases and J by 7 bases, with 4 bases left in between.